The present TCR beta chain was sequenced within a study of cytomegalovirus exposure and HLA in healthy donors. At the level of the study: Among about 179 million T cells, an earlier analysis found about 110 million unique TCR beta sequences.

PCR used 60 Vbeta primers and 13 Jbeta primers. Sequenced by immunoSEQ multiplex PCR; TCRdb stores in-frame clones only, minus some. Seen here are some 220,000 clones, about three quarters observed once, and the top ten hold 0.45% to 0.5%. Germline V gene lookup returns CDR1 PRHDT and CDR2 FYEKMQ (reference sequence). CDR3 length: 16 residues. V was pared by 5 bases and J by 8 bases, with 9 bases of the junction left unmatched. The sample taken for sequencing was PBMCs. This clonotype was obtained from a boy under 18 in good health and CMV-seronegative. V gene TRBV13 combines with J gene TRBJ2-1, with TRBD2 matching over 13 bases. The CDR3 region is CASSPIGTSGMYEQFF. The CDR3 DNA follows: TGTGCCAGCAGCCCCATAGGGACTAGCGGGATGTATGAGCAGTTCTTC.